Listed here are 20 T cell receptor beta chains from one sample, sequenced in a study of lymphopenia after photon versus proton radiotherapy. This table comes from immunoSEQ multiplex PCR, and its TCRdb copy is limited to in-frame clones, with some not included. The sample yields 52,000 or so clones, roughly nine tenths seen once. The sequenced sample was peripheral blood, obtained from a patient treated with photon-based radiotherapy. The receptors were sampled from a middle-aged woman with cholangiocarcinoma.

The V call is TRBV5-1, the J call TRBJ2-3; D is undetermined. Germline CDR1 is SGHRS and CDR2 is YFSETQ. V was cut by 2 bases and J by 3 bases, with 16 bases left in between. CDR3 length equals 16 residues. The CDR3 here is CASSFQARVATDTQYF. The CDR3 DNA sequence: TGCGCCAGCAGCTTTCAGGCTCGGGTGGCGACAGATACGCAGTATTTT.

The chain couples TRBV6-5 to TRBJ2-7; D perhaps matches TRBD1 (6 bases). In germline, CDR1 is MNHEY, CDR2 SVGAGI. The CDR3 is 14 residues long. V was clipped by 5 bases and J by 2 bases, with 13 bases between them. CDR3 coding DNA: TGTGCCAGCAGTCTCCAGGGGAGAACCTACGAGCAGTACTTC. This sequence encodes CASSLQGRTYEQYF.

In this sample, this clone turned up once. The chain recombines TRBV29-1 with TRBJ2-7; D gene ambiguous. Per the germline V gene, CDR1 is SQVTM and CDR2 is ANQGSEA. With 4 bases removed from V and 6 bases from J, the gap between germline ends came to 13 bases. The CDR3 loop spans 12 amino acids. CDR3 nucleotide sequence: TGCAGCGTTGTCAGGAGAGAATCCGAGCAGTACTTC. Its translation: CSVVRRESEQYF.

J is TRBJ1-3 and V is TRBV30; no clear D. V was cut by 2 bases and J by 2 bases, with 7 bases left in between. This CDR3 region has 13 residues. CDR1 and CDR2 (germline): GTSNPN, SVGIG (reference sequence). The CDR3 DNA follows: TGTGCCTGGAGTCCTTTTACTGGAAACACCATATATTTT. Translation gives CAWSPFTGNTIYF.

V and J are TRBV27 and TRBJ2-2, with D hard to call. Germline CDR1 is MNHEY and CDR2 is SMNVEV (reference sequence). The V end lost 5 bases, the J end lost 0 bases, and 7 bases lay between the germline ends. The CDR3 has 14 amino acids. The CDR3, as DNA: TGTGCCAGCAGTCACGGGCCGAACACCGGGGAGCTGTTTTTT. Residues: CASSHGPNTGELFF.

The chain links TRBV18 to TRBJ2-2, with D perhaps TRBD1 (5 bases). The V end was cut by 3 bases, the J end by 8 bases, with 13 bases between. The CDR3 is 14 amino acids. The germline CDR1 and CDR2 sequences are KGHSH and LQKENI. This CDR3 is CASSPETALGELFF. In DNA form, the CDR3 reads TGTGCCAGCTCACCCGAGACAGCGCTTGGGGAGCTGTTTTTT.

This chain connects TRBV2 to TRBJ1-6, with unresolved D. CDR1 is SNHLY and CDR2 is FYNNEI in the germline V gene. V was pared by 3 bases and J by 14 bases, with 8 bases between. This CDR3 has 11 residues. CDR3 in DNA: TGTGCCAGCAGTGAGGTTTCGGCCCTCCACTTT. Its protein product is CASSEVSALHF.

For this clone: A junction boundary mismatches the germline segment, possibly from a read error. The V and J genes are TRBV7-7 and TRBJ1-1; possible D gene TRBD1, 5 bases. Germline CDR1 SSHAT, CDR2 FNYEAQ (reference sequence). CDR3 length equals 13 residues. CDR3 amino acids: CASSLSRDSEAFF. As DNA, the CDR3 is TGTGCTAGCAGCTTGTCCAGGGACTCTGAAGCTTTCTTT.

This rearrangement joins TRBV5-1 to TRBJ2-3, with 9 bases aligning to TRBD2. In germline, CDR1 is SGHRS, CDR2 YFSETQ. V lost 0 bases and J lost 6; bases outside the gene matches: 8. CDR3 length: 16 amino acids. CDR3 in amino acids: CASSLVGGRAADTQYF. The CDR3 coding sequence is TGCGCCAGCAGCTTGGTGGGCGGGAGGGCCGCCGATACGCAGTATTTT.

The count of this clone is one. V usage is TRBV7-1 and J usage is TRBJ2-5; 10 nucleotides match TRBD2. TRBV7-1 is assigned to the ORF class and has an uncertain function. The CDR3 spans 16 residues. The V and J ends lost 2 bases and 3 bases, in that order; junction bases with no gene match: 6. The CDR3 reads CASSSPSGRGEETQYF. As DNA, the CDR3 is TGTGCCAGCAGCTCACCTAGCGGGAGAGGTGAAGAGACCCAGTACTTC.

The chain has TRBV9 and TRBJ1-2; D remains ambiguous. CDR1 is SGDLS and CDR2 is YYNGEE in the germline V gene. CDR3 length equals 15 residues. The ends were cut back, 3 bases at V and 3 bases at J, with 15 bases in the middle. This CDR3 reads CASSAPAGGDYGYTF. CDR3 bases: TGTGCCAGCAGCGCGCCAGCGGGCGGAGACTATGGCTACACCTTC. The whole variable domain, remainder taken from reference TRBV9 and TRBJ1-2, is DSGVTQTPKHLITATGQRVTLRCSPRSGDLSVYWYQQSLDQGLQFLIQYYNGEERAKGNILERFSAQQFPDLHSELNLSSLELGDSALYFCASSAPAGGDYGYTFGSGTRLTVV.

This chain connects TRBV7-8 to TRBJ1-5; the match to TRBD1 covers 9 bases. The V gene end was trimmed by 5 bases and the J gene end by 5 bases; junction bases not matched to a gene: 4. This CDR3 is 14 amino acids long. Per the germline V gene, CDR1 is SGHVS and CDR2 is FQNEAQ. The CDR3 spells CASSLRQGDQPQHF. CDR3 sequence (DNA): TGTGCCAGCAGCCTTAGACAGGGGGATCAGCCCCAGCATTTT.

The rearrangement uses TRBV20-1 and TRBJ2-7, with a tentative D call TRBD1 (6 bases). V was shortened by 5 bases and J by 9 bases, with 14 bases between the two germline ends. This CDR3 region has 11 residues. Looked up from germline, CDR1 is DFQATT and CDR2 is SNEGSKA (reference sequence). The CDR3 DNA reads TGCAGTGCTCCGACAGGAAACGGGCAGTACTTC. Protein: CSAPTGNGQYF.

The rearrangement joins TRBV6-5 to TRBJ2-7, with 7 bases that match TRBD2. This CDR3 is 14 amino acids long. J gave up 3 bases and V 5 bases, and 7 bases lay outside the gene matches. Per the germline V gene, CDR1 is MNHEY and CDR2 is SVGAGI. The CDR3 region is CASSPMTGGYEQYF. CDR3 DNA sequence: TGTGCCAGCAGTCCCATGACGGGAGGCTACGAGCAGTACTTC.

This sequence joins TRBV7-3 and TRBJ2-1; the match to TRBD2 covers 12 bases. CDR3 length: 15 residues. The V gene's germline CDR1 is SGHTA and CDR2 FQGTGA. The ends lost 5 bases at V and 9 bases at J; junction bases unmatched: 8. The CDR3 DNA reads TGTGCCAGCAGCGCCCTAGCGGGGGGGTCCGTTGAGCAGTTCTTC. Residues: CASSALAGGSVEQFF.

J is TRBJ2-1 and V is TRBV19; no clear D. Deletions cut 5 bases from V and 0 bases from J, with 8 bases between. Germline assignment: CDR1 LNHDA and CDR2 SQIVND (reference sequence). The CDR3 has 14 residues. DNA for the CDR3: TGTGCCAGTAGTCCACTTTCCTCCTACAATGAGCAGTTCTTC. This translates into CASSPLSSYNEQFF.

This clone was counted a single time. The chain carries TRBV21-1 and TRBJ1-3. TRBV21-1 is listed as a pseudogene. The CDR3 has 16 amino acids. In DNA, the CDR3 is TGTGCCAGCAGCATCGTCTCGGGGCGCCATGGAAACACCATATATTTT. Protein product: CASSIVSGRHGNTIYF.

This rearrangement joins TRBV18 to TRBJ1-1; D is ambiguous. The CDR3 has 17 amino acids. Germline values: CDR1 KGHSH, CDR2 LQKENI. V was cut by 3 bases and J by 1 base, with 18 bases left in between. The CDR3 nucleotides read TGTGCCAGCTCACCGAGGACCGGTTCCCCAAAGAACACTGAAGCTTTCTTT. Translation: CASSPRTGSPKNTEAFF.

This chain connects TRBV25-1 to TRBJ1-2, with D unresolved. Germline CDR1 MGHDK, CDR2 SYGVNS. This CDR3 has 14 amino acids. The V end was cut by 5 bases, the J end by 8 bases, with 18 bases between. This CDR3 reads CASSPLVREAGYTF. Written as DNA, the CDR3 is TGTGCCAGCAGTCCCCTCGTCCGTGAGGCCGGCTACACCTTC.

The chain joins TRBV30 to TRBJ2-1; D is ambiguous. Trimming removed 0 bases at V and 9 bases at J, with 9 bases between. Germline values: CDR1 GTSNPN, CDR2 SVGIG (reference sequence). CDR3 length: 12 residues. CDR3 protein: CAWSVSQSEQFF. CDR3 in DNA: TGTGCCTGGAGTGTATCTCAAAGTGAGCAGTTCTTC.